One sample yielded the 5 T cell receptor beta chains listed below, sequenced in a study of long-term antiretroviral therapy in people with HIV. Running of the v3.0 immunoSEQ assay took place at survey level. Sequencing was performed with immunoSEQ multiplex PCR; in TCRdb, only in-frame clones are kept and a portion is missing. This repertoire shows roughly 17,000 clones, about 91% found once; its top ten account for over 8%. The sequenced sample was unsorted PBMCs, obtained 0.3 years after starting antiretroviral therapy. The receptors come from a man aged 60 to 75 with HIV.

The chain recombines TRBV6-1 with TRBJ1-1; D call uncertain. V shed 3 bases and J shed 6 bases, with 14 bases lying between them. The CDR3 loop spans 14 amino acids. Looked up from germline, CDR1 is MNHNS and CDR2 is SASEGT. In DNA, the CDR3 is TGTGCCAGCAGTGACATGGTCCAACGGTCTGAAGCTTTCTTT. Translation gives CASSDMVQRSEAFF.

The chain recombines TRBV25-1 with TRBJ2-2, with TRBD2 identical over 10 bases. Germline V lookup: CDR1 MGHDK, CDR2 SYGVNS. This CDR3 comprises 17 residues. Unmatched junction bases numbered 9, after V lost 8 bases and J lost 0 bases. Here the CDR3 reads CASGLAGAYANTGELFF. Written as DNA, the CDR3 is TGTGCCAGCGGGCTAGCGGGAGCCTACGCGAACACCGGGGAGCTGTTTTTT.

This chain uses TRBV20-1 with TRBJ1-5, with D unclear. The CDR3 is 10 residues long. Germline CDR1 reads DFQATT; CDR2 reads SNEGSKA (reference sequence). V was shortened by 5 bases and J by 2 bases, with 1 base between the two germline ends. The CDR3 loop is CSAGNQPQHF. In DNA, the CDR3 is TGCAGTGCTGGCAATCAGCCCCAGCATTTT.

CDR3 amino acids: CASSQEMKGAATGELFF. The CDR3 region has the DNA TGTGCCAGCAGCCAAGAAATGAAGGGGGCGGCCACCGGGGAGCTGTTTTTT. The rearrangement links TRBV4-2 to TRBJ2-2, with TRBD1 identical over 7 bases. This CDR3 has 17 residues. Germline values: CDR1 LGHNA, CDR2 YNFKEQ. Trimming took 0 bases from V and 4 from J; bases not matched to a gene: 8.

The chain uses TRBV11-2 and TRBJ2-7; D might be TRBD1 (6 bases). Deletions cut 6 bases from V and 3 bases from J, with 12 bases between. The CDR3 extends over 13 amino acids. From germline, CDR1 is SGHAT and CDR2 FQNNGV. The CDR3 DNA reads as TGTGCCAGCAGTCTTGGACAGCTCTACGAGCAGTACTTC. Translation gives CASSLGQLYEQYF.